Sequencing of this T cell receptor beta chain was carried out in a study of early T cells in non-severe SARS-CoV-2 infection. In germline, CDR1 is SGHTA, CDR2 FQGTGA. V was shortened by 5 bases and J by 6 bases, with 12 bases between the two germline ends. This CDR3 region has 13 residues. This clonotype appeared many times. Individual cDNA molecules were tagged with unique molecular identifiers. TCRdb called the 5' RACE reads again in MiXCR, with one record for every CDR3 protein. This table has around 50,000 distinct CDR3 sequences, about 9.1% appearing once. The sequence derives from an adult who was a healthcare worker with PCR-confirmed SARS-CoV-2 infection or an uninfected control (not recorded which). The V call is TRBV7-3, the J call TRBJ2-3, with D perhaps matching TRBD1 (6 bases). Sequenced: whole blood. CDR3 residues: CASSIVQGDTQYF. The CDR3, as DNA: TGTGCCAGCAGCATCGTACAGGGTGATACGCAGTATTTT. Supplemented by reference TRBV7-3 and TRBJ2-3, the full variable domain reads GAGVSQTPSNKVTEKGKYVELRCDPISGHTALYWYRQSLGQGPEFLIYFQGTGAADDSGLPNDRFFAVRPEGSVSTLKIQRTERGDSAVYLCASSIVQGDTQYFGPGTRLTVL.